Sequencing of this T cell receptor beta chain was carried out in a study of technical replicates of blood from a handful of donors. Repertoires were generated with immunoSEQ multiplex PCR, while TCRdb's copy carries only in-frame clones and drops some. The sample gives 65,000 to 90,000 clones, 65% to 90% of which show up once; around 4.8% is in the top ten. This receptor was obtained from a human donor in good health. Some clones in this sample may be carry-over from other donors' samples. Sequenced: PBMCs.

The CDR3 DNA is TGCGCCAGCAGCCAAATAAGACTAGCGGTATCGTCCTACGAGCAGTACTTC. Translated: CASSQIRLAVSSYEQYF. This rearrangement joins TRBV4-1 to TRBJ2-7, with 9 bases aligning to TRBD2. The CDR3 spans 17 residues. Germline V lookup: CDR1 MGHRA, CDR2 YSYEKL. V lost 2 bases and J lost 1; bases outside the gene matches: 9.